This T cell receptor beta chain was observed in a study of T cells expressing NK-cell markers. CDR3 length equals 16 residues. Germline lookup yields CDR1 DFQATT and CDR2 SNEGSKA (reference sequence). TCRdb re-called the 5' RACE reads; one entry per CDR3 protein, DNA not given. This table lists roughly 430,000 distinct CDR3 sequences. Source material: blood T cells: a sorted CD56 or NKG2C T cell subset, CD4+ or CD8+ T cells, or bulk PBMC T cells (not recorded which). J is TRBJ2-2 and V is TRBV20-1; the TCRdb D gene call, TRBD2, has no DNA to confirm it. This sequence originates from a woman between 18 and 75 years old in good health. The chain's CDR3 is CSARTSGRDGTGELFF.